This T cell receptor beta chain was sequenced for a study of blood T cell repertoires in COVID-19. Sequencing was performed with immunoSEQ multiplex PCR; in TCRdb, only in-frame clones are kept and a portion is missing. The sample lists about 120,000 clones; roughly 89% were seen once. Seattle participants joined during active infection and were tracked over time. The CDR3 extends over 16 amino acids. Trimming stripped 2 bases from V and 7 bases from J, with 16 bases between. CDR1 and CDR2 (germline): SGDLS, YYNGEE. The sequenced material came from peripheral blood. This TCR was recovered from a man in his sixties with COVID-19, enrolled during active disease. The chain uses TRBV9 and TRBJ1-6; D gene ambiguous. The CDR3 DNA sequence: TGTGCCAGCAGCGTTGAAGGGCGGTCGGGGAATTCACCCCTCCACTTT. Translation: CASSVEGRSGNSPLHF.